These 27 T cell receptor beta chains were sequenced from one sample in a study of T-cell memory formation after mild COVID-19. MiXCR was run by TCRdb on the 5' RACE reads, yielding one entry per CDR3 protein. This sample has some 340,000 distinct CDR3 sequences, with 13% found just once. Sequenced input: PBMCs or a T cell subset sorted from them (not recorded which). These TCRs come from a man younger than 30 who had mild COVID-19 (a few samples of this study predate the infection). Cell type and time point are not known.

This clonotype was seen a few times. The chain links TRBV12-3 or TRBV12-4 to TRBJ2-1; the match to TRBD2 covers 9 bases. Unmatched junction bases numbered 10, after V lost 8 bases and J lost 8 bases. The CDR3 is 14 residues long. The CDR3 DNA is TGTGCCAGCGCCATGAGCGGGGGGCCGGATGAGCAGTTCTTC. This sequence encodes CASAMSGGPDEQFF.

CDR3 coding DNA: TGCAGTGCTAGAGATAGCAGGACAGGGCAAGAGACCCAGTACTTC. Amino acids: CSARDSRTGQETQYF. The chain is built from TRBV20-1 and TRBJ2-5; 8 nucleotides line up with TRBD1. V gave up 0 bases and J gave up 2 bases; unmatched junction bases: 5. The CDR3 loop spans 15 amino acids. Germline values: CDR1 DFQATT, CDR2 SNEGSKA (reference sequence).

There are a few counts of this clonotype. The rearrangement links TRBV5-1 to TRBJ2-1; tentatively, D is TRBD2 (5 bases). Germline CDR1 reads SGHRS; CDR2 reads YFSETQ. V was clipped by 4 bases and J by 2 bases, with 13 bases between them. The CDR3 runs to 15 residues. This CDR3 is CASSEISATYNEQFF. The CDR3 nucleotides are TGCGCCAGCAGCGAGATTAGCGCCACCTACAATGAGCAGTTCTTC.

This clonotype has a handful of counts. The CDR3 coding sequence is TGTGCCAGCAGTTTATTAGGGGGGGGGACCCAGTACTTC. This translates into CASSLLGGGTQYF. The J gene is TRBJ2-5, the V gene TRBV12-3 or TRBV12-4, with D perhaps matching TRBD2 (7 bases). This CDR3 is built from 13 residues. Between the trimmed V and J ends, which lost 2 bases and 7 bases, there was a span of 11 bases.

This clonotype occurred a few times. The V and J genes are TRBV4-3 and TRBJ1-5; D ambiguous. The CDR3 sequence is 13 residues long. Looked up from germline, CDR1 is LGHNA and CDR2 is YSLEER. Trimming shortened V by 0 bases and J by 4 bases, and 4 bases separated the two germline ends. The CDR3 DNA is TGCGCCAGCAGCCAAGAAAGAAATCAGCCCCAGCATTTT. This encodes CASSQERNQPQHF.

This clonotype was counted only a few times. The V gene is TRBV7-8, the J gene TRBJ1-6; 9 bases are a match to TRBD1. Trimming removed 3 bases from V and 10 bases from J; junction bases left unmatched: 7. Germline CDR1 and CDR2: SGHVS and FQNEAQ. This CDR3 spans 15 amino acids. The CDR3 reads CASSLDRGGGSPLHF. Here the CDR3 DNA reads TGTGCCAGCAGCTTGGACAGGGGTGGTGGATCACCCCTCCACTTT.

This clonotype was counted a few times. The chain uses TRBV7-6 and TRBJ2-3, with D unclear. Germline-derived CDR1 and CDR2 are SGHVS and FNYEAQ. V gave up 7 bases and J gave up 5 bases, with 16 bases separating them. This CDR3 contains 14 residues. CDR3 nucleotides: TGTGCCAGCAACCACAATCCAGCCGAAGATACGCAGTATTTT. Its translation: CASNHNPAEDTQYF.

This clonotype was seen repeatedly, ten times or more. The genes are TRBV5-5 and TRBJ2-1, with 9 bases lining up with TRBD1. The J segment lost 6 bases and the V segment lost 0 bases, leaving 7 bases of the junction unmatched. The germline CDR1 and CDR2 sequences are SGHKS and YYEKEE (reference sequence). This CDR3 contains 16 residues. CDR3 bases: TGTGCCAGCAGCTTGGATTACGGGACAGGGATCAATGAGCAGTTCTTC. This codes for CASSLDYGTGINEQFF.

The chain has TRBV27 and TRBJ2-7; 8 nucleotides match TRBD1. CDR3 length: 13 residues. The V segment lost 8 bases and the J segment 4 bases; nucleotides outside the gene matches: 7. The germline V gene encodes CDR1 MNHEY and CDR2 SMNVEV (reference sequence). The CDR3 sequence is CASGTGGGYEQYV. CDR3 in DNA: TGTGCCAGCGGCACAGGGGGTGGATACGAGCAGTACGTC.

Written as DNA, the CDR3 is TGTGCCAGCAACAGTTTCGGGGGGAGCACAGATACGCAGTATTTT. Amino acid sequence: CASNSFGGSTDTQYF. The chain combines TRBV9 with TRBJ2-3, with 7 nucleotides matching TRBD2. The CDR3 loop spans 15 amino acids. Germline trimming cut 6 bases from V and 0 bases from J; bases unmatched to any gene: 7. Germline CDR1 and CDR2: SGDLS and YYNGEE. Based on the CDR3 plus reference TRBV9 and TRBJ2-3, the full variable domain is DSGVTQTPKHLITATGQRVTLRCSPRSGDLSVYWYQQSLDQGLQFLIQYYNGEERAKGNILERFSAQQFPDLHSELNLSSLELGDSALYFCASNSFGGSTDTQYFGPGTRLTVL.

Only a few counts were recorded for this clonotype. The CDR3 spells CASRAWGDTEAFF. The CDR3 coding sequence is TGCGCCAGCAGGGCCTGGGGAGACACTGAAGCTTTCTTT. The chain has TRBV5-1 and TRBJ1-1; D remains unclear. Germline CDR1 reads SGHRS; CDR2 reads YFSETQ. The CDR3 is 13 amino acids. Trimming took 5 bases from V and 3 from J, leaving 11 bases between them.

The sample holds many counts of this clonotype. The rearrangement uses TRBV3-1 and TRBJ2-1; D possibly uses TRBD1 or TRBD2 (6 bases each). The CDR3 is 18 residues long. V was clipped by 4 bases and J by 1 base, with 20 bases between them. The germline gives CDR1 LGHDT, CDR2 YNNKEL (reference sequence). The CDR3 bases are TGTGCCAGCAGCCCGGATTTTTTAGGGGGGAAATCCTACAATGAGCAGTTCTTC. It yields the protein CASSPDFLGGKSYNEQFF.

This clonotype turned up a few times. The chain is built from TRBV6-6 and TRBJ1-1; TRBD1 agrees at 7 bases. V lost 0 bases, J lost 3 bases, and 10 bases stayed unmatched. Germline assignment: CDR1 MNHNY and CDR2 SVGAGI (reference sequence). The CDR3 covers 17 residues. For the CDR3, the DNA is TGTGCCAGCAGTTACTCGAGGGCCAGGGGGGCGGACACTGAAGCTTTCTTT. Translated: CASSYSRARGADTEAFF.

The chain joins TRBV20-1 to TRBJ2-7, with D possibly being TRBD2 (6 bases). This CDR3 has 10 amino acids. Germline values: CDR1 DFQATT, CDR2 SNEGSKA (reference sequence). CDR3: CSAGQSEQYV. In DNA, the CDR3 is TGCTCTGCGGGGCAAAGCGAGCAGTACGTC.

The chain is built from TRBV10-3 and TRBJ1-2; a weak D match, TRBD1 (6 bases). This CDR3 is 14 amino acids long. V dropped 2 bases and J dropped 6 bases, with 13 bases sitting between them. CDR1 and CDR2 from the germline V gene are ENHRY and SYGVKD. CDR3 protein: CAISEGGGKNGYTF. The CDR3 DNA is TGTGCCATCAGTGAGGGAGGGGGGAAGAATGGCTACACCTTC.

This clonotype was counted many times. The chain recombines TRBV5-1 with TRBJ2-7, with D unresolved. V gave up 8 bases and J gave up 1 base, with 10 bases separating them. Per germline, CDR1 SGHRS and CDR2 YFSETQ. CDR3 length equals 12 residues. The CDR3 here is CASGFGSYEQYF. The CDR3 DNA reads as TGCGCCAGTGGATTTGGGTCCTACGAGCAGTACTTC.

This clonotype was counted at least ten times. The chain joins TRBV21-1 to TRBJ2-2; the table's TRBD1 call for D was not verified on the DNA. TRBV21-1 is a known pseudogene. The CDR3 extends over 15 amino acids. CDR3 coding DNA: TGTGCCAGCAGCAAAGAACAGGGAAACACCGGGGAGCTGTTTTTT. Protein sequence: CASSKEQGNTGELFF.

The chain couples TRBV6-5 to TRBJ2-3; TRBD1 or TRBD2 may be the D gene (5 bases each). Germline V lookup: CDR1 MNHEY, CDR2 SVGAGI. This CDR3 has 15 amino acids. V lost 6 bases to trimming and J lost 3 bases, with 16 bases between them. The CDR3 here is CASSRDGWVTDTQYF. The CDR3 DNA is TGTGCCAGCAGCCGGGACGGTTGGGTTACAGATACGCAGTATTTT.

This chain connects TRBV21-1 to TRBJ1-1. TRBV21-1 is described as a pseudogene. The CDR3 runs to 13 residues. The CDR3 here is CASSKSERTEAFF. As DNA, the CDR3 is TGTGCCAGCAGCAAGTCGGAGAGAACTGAAGCTTTCTTT.

The chain links TRBV13 to TRBJ2-1; 9 positions agree with TRBD2. The V gene end was trimmed by 1 base and the J gene end by 3 bases; junction bases not matched to a gene: 7. The CDR3 is 17 amino acids. Germline CDR1 and CDR2: PRHDT and FYEKMQ (reference sequence). The CDR3 loop reads CASSLVASGVRYNEQFF. CDR3 DNA: TGTGCCAGCAGCTTAGTCGCTAGCGGGGTTCGCTACAATGAGCAGTTCTTC. The whole variable domain, filled in from reference TRBV13 and TRBJ2-1, reads AAGVIQSPRHLIKEKRETATLKCYPIPRHDTVYWYQQGPGQDPQFLISFYEKMQSDKGSIPDRFSAQQFSDYHSELNMSSLELGDSALYFCASSLVASGVRYNEQFFGPGTRLTVL.

This clonotype has a handful of counts. The chain has TRBV11-2 and TRBJ2-5; 7 bases line up with TRBD2. V dropped 5 bases and J dropped 5; count of bases not matched to a gene: 11. The CDR3 runs to 15 residues. Germline CDR1 and CDR2: SGHAT and FQNNGV. CDR3 DNA: TGTGCCAGCAGCGGAGAAGCGGGGAGGAGGGAGACCCAGTACTTC. Its translation is CASSGEAGRRETQYF.

The chain carries TRBV28 and TRBJ1-5, with 8 bases matching TRBD1. Per germline, CDR1 MDHEN and CDR2 SYDVKM. V lost 3 bases to trimming and J lost 4 bases; unmatched junction nucleotides: 8. CDR3 size: 16 residues. This CDR3 reads CASSFPRTGPNQPQHF. In nucleotides, the CDR3 is TGTGCCAGCAGTTTTCCCAGGACAGGGCCTAATCAGCCCCAGCATTTT. Variable domain in full (rest from reference TRBV28 and TRBJ1-5): DVKVTQSSRYLVKRTGEKVFLECVQDMDHENMFWYRQDPGLGLRLIYFSYDVKMKEKGDIPEGYSVSREKKERFSLILESASTNQTSMYLCASSFPRTGPNQPQHFGDGTRLSIL.

V gene TRBV7-2 combines with J gene TRBJ2-2, with 11 bases identical to TRBD2. The CDR3 has 15 residues. The V segment lost 1 base and the J segment 6 bases; nucleotides outside the gene matches: 1. Germline loops: CDR1 SGHTA, CDR2 FQGNSA. In nucleotides, the CDR3 is TGTGCCAGCAGCTTAGTAGCGGGGGGGCCCGGGGAGCTGTTTTTT. Its translation: CASSLVAGGPGELFF.

This clonotype has only a few counts. V is TRBV20-1 and J is TRBJ2-1; 7 bases are shared with TRBD2. In germline, CDR1 is DFQATT, CDR2 SNEGSKA (reference sequence). With 4 bases clipped from V and 8 bases from J, the junction kept 23 bases outside the gene matches. This CDR3 contains 18 residues. The DNA of the CDR3 is TGCAGTGCTAAGATGGGGGGGAATGGTCTAGCGTTAATTCATGAGCAGTTCTTC. Translation gives CSAKMGGNGLALIHEQFF.

This clonotype has more than one count but fewer than ten. J is TRBJ2-2 and V is TRBV27, with D possibly TRBD1 on 6 matching bases. V lost 4 bases to trimming and J lost 3 bases, with 15 bases between them. Germline CDR1 and CDR2: MNHEY and SMNVEV (reference sequence). This CDR3 region has 16 residues. The CDR3 protein is CASSSLGTPYTGELFF. CDR3 sequence (DNA): TGTGCCAGCAGTTCTCTCGGGACACCTTACACCGGGGAGCTGTTTTTT.

This clonotype came up a few times. V usage is TRBV6-5 and J usage is TRBJ1-1; the D is unclear. Germline V gene lookup returns CDR1 MNHEY and CDR2 SVGAGI. V lost 5 bases to trimming and J lost 0 bases, with 13 bases between them. The CDR3 totals 15 residues. This chain's CDR3 is CASSMQATMNTEAFF. CDR3 coding DNA: TGTGCCAGCAGTATGCAGGCCACCATGAACACTGAAGCTTTCTTT.

This chain links TRBV6-2 or TRBV6-3 with TRBJ2-7; D is unclear. Germline V gene data show CDR1 as MNHEY and CDR2 as SVGEGT. The CDR3 has 12 amino acids. Trimming took off 6 bases at V and 3 bases at J, with 9 bases between the two ends. The CDR3, as DNA: TGTGCCAGCAGGCTCGTAGGCTACGAGCAGTACTTC. Its protein is CASRLVGYEQYF.